This TCR beta chain comes out of a study of T cell repertoires in cytomegalovirus infection. Turning to the study itself: Indicated by public TCR beta signatures were CMV infection and matching HLA type. Findings of the study overall: Clonotype analysis showed dominance of the ex vivo response by HLA-C-restricted CMV-specific TCR beta clonotypes.

As to this clonotype: The antigen remains undetermined.

The germline V and J ends were trimmed by 0 bases and 9 bases, with 14 bases remaining between them. The CDR3 runs to 15 residues. CDR1 MDHEN and CDR2 SYDVKM come from the germline V gene. TCRdb reprocessed the reads with MiXCR, giving one entry per CDR3 protein. The sample contains 150,000 to 200,000 distinct CDR3 sequences, over 13% of which appear only once. The V gene is TRBV28, the J gene TRBJ2-2; D might be TRBD1 (5 bases). The sequenced sample was PBMCs. This clonotype was obtained from a human donor in good health (CMV status not recorded). Some clones in this sample may be carry-over from other donors' samples. CDR3 residues: CASSLWGQGKRELFF. DNA for the CDR3: TGTGCCAGCAGTTTATGGGGGCAGGGAAAAAGGGAGCTGTTTTTT.